These 24 T cell receptor beta chains originate from one sample sequenced in a study of blood T cell repertoires in COVID-19. The protocol was immunoSEQ multiplex PCR, while the TCRdb copy is restricted to in-frame clones and leaves out a portion. The repertoire holds over 40,000 clones, with around 83% as singletons. The specimen sequenced was peripheral blood. These receptor sequences come from a man of 80 years or more with active COVID-19.

This chain uses TRBV6-5 with TRBJ2-5; 7 nucleotides match TRBD1. V lost 6 bases to trimming and J lost 6 bases; unmatched junction nucleotides: 13. Germline CDR1 reads MNHEY; CDR2 reads SVGAGI. The CDR3 has 15 amino acids. CDR3 in amino acids: CASRTSTGTVQTQYF. As DNA, the CDR3 is TGTGCCAGCAGGACTTCGACAGGGACGGTCCAGACCCAGTACTTC.

The chain has TRBV18 and TRBJ2-5; TRBD1 matches 7 bases. The CDR3 runs to 13 residues. V lost 3 bases to trimming and J lost 3 bases; unmatched junction nucleotides: 1. CDR1 and CDR2 from the germline V gene are KGHSH and LQKENI. Here the CDR3 DNA reads TGTGCCAGCTCACCCCAGGGGGAAGAGACCCAGTACTTC. Translation gives CASSPQGEETQYF.

CDR3 residues: CAWSPPGQGSGDTQYF. CDR3 DNA sequence: TGTGCCTGGAGTCCACCGGGACAGGGCTCAGGGGATACGCAGTATTTT. The J gene is TRBJ2-3, the V gene TRBV30; 9 bases match TRBD1. With 2 bases clipped from V and 6 bases from J, the junction kept 12 bases outside the gene matches. There are 16 residues in the CDR3. CDR1 GTSNPN and CDR2 SVGIG come from the germline V gene (reference sequence).

The V gene is TRBV4-3, the J gene TRBJ1-2; 9 positions agree with TRBD1. The CDR3 runs to 17 residues. Germline loops: CDR1 LGHNA, CDR2 YSLEER. Germline trimming cut 2 bases from V and 4 bases from J; bases unmatched to any gene: 11. The CDR3 region is CASSQSRWTGEGYGYTF. CDR3 coding DNA: TGCGCCAGCAGCCAATCTCGTTGGACAGGGGAAGGCTATGGCTACACCTTC.

This chain links TRBV6-2 or TRBV6-3 with TRBJ2-4; D possibly corresponds to TRBD2 (5 bases). This CDR3 region has 15 residues. Trimming left V 2 bases short and J 1 base short, with 9 bases between. From germline, CDR1 is MNHEY and CDR2 SVGEGT. The DNA for the CDR3 is TGTGCCAGCAGTTACGATCTAGCCGCCAAAAACATTCAGTACTTC. Translating gives CASSYDLAAKNIQYF.

J is TRBJ2-3 and V is TRBV4-1; a weak D match, TRBD2 (6 bases). The CDR3 extends over 15 amino acids. V was clipped by 0 bases and J by 6 bases, with 13 bases between them. CDR1 is MGHRA and CDR2 is YSYEKL in the germline V gene. CDR3 sequence reads: CASSQERRGVDTQYF. The CDR3, as DNA: TGCGCCAGCAGCCAAGAGAGGCGGGGTGTGGATACGCAGTATTTT.

The chain is built from TRBV5-1 and TRBJ2-7, with 11 bases identical to TRBD2. Germline-derived CDR1 and CDR2 are SGHRS and YFSETQ. V lost 0 bases, J lost 3 bases, and 8 bases stayed unmatched. CDR3 length: 17 amino acids. The CDR3 loop reads CASSLGVGTSGNYEQYF. The CDR3 coding sequence is TGCGCCAGCAGCTTGGGGGTCGGGACTAGCGGCAACTACGAGCAGTACTTC.

The gene calls are TRBV7-2 and TRBJ1-5, with a possible D match to TRBD1 (6 bases). The CDR3 covers 15 residues. CDR1 SGHTA and CDR2 FQGNSA come from the germline V gene. V dropped 4 bases and J dropped 0 bases, with 10 bases sitting between them. The CDR3 here is CASSSGTTSNQPQHF. CDR3 in DNA: TGTGCCAGCAGCTCCGGGACAACTAGCAATCAGCCCCAGCATTTT.

The chain combines TRBV24-1 with TRBJ2-2, with D perhaps matching TRBD1 (5 bases). The CDR3 is 16 residues long. Trimming cost V 6 bases and J 6 bases, with 19 bases left between them. The V gene's germline CDR1 is KGHDR and CDR2 SFDVKD. CDR3 DNA: TGTGCCACCAGTCAACCTAGGGGCAGGTCGGCCGGGGAGCTGTTTTTT. This gives the protein CATSQPRGRSAGELFF.

The chain combines TRBV7-3 with TRBJ2-3; 9 bases map to TRBD2. This CDR3 has 16 residues. Germline V lookup: CDR1 SGHTA, CDR2 FQGTGA. Trimming took 3 bases from V and 3 from J; bases not matched to a gene: 7. CDR3 sequence (DNA): TGTGCCAGCAGCTTCCCGACTAGCGGAAAAACAGATACGCAGTATTTT. It codes for CASSFPTSGKTDTQYF.

V and J are TRBV5-6 and TRBJ1-5; D perhaps matches TRBD1 (6 bases). Germline V gene lookup returns CDR1 SGHDT and CDR2 YYEEEE. The CDR3 has 14 amino acids. The V end was cut by 4 bases, the J end by 3 bases, with 11 bases between. The CDR3 DNA sequence: TGTGCCAGCAGCCAATACAGGGACAATCAGCCCCAGCATTTT. Its protein is CASSQYRDNQPQHF.

This chain connects TRBV6-2 or TRBV6-3 to TRBJ1-2; D possibly corresponds to TRBD1 (6 bases). V lost 3 bases and J lost 4, with 24 bases in between. The CDR3 is made up of 18 amino acids. Per germline, CDR1 MNHEY and CDR2 SVGEGT. This chain's CDR3 is CASSYFERTAVQLYGYTF. The CDR3 DNA is TGTGCCAGCAGTTATTTCGAGAGGACAGCCGTTCAACTCTATGGCTACACCTTC.

The J gene is TRBJ2-1, the V gene TRBV15; the D is unclear. Germline V gene data show CDR1 as LNHNV and CDR2 as YYDKDF (reference sequence). CDR3 length: 15 residues. Deletions cut 5 bases from V and 9 bases from J, with 20 bases between. The CDR3 DNA is TGTGCCACCAGCCTGACCCTCGCGGATTCCGGTGAGCAGTTCTTC. Translation: CATSLTLADSGEQFF.

This clone was observed a single time. The chain uses TRBV30 and TRBJ2-1, with 7 bases matching TRBD2. The V segment lost 0 bases and the J segment 7 bases; nucleotides outside the gene matches: 9. The V gene's germline CDR1 is GTSNPN and CDR2 SVGIG (reference sequence). This CDR3 spans 15 amino acids. CDR3 region: CAWSVLAGDRNEQFF. As DNA, the CDR3 is TGTGCCTGGAGTGTTTTGGCGGGAGATCGAAATGAGCAGTTCTTC.

The gene calls are TRBV18 and TRBJ1-5, with a tentative D call TRBD1 (6 bases). V was shortened by 3 bases and J by 6 bases, with 12 bases between the two germline ends. Looked up from germline, CDR1 is KGHSH and CDR2 is LQKENI. This CDR3 is built from 14 residues. The CDR3 nucleotides are TGTGCCAGCTCACCGGGCGGGGGGGCTCAGCCCCAGCATTTT. Residues: CASSPGGGAQPQHF. The whole variable domain, remainder taken from reference TRBV18 and TRBJ1-5, is NAGVMQNPRHLVRRRGQEARLRCSPMKGHSHVYWYRQLPEEGLKFMVYLQKENIIDESGMPKERFSAEFPKEGPSILRIQQVVRGDSAAYFCASSPGGGAQPQHFGDGTRLSIL.

The chain combines TRBV7-9 with TRBJ2-1; TRBD2 matches at 14 bases. Per the germline V gene, CDR1 is SEHNR and CDR2 is FQNEAQ (reference sequence). The V and J ends lost 5 bases and 10 bases, in that order; junction bases with no gene match: 10. The CDR3 contains 16 residues. CDR3 sequence reads: CASSRTSGRSPIEQFF. CDR3 DNA sequence: TGTGCCAGCAGCCGGACTAGCGGGAGGTCACCAATAGAGCAGTTCTTC.

The chain is built from TRBV20-1 and TRBJ2-3, with no clear D. Trimming pared 2 bases from V and 6 bases from J, leaving 6 bases between. Looked up from germline, CDR1 is DFQATT and CDR2 is SNEGSKA (reference sequence). The CDR3 contains 11 residues. CDR3 coding DNA: TGCAGTGCTAGATTGCAGGATACGCAGTATTTT. It specifies CSARLQDTQYF.

This chain joins TRBV10-3 and TRBJ1-5; possibly TRBD1 for D (6 bases). The CDR3 spans 13 residues. In germline, CDR1 is ENHRY, CDR2 SYGVKD. V gave up 8 bases and J gave up 2 bases, with 10 bases separating them. CDR3 bases: TGTGCCATCCAACAGGGCGGCAATCAGCCCCAGCATTTT. Protein: CAIQQGGNQPQHF.

V gene TRBV11-1 combines with J gene TRBJ2-5, with D perhaps matching TRBD1 (6 bases). Trimming shortened V by 5 bases and J by 3 bases, and 16 bases separated the two germline ends. The CDR3 loop spans 15 amino acids. The germline V gene has CDR1 SGHAT and CDR2 FQDESV (reference sequence). CDR3 bases: TGTGCCAGCAGCCCCCGGACAGATAAGAAAGAGACCCAGTACTTC. This gives the protein CASSPRTDKKETQYF.

The V call is TRBV7-2, the J call TRBJ2-3; 7 bases line up with TRBD2. Trimming at V came to 6 bases and at J to 6 bases, leaving 15 bases not matched to a gene. This CDR3 is 16 amino acids long. Germline V gene sequence: CDR1 SGHTA, CDR2 FQGNSA. The CDR3 DNA follows: TGTGCCAGCAGATCGAGCAGGACTAGTTTCACGGATACGCAGTATTTT. Its protein product is CASRSSRTSFTDTQYF.

J is TRBJ1-1 and V is TRBV3-1 (or the pseudogene TRBV3-2), with 7 bases lining up with TRBD1. The CDR3 loop spans 16 amino acids. The V and J ends lost 1 base and 2 bases, in that order; junction bases with no gene match: 7. Germline CDR1 and CDR2: LGHDT and YNNKEL (reference sequence). The chain's CDR3 is CASSQAPQGGNTEAFF. CDR3 bases: TGTGCCAGCAGCCAAGCGCCCCAGGGGGGAAACACTGAAGCTTTCTTT.

A single count supports this clone. The chain links TRBV27 to TRBJ2-1; the match to TRBD2 covers 10 bases. With 3 bases clipped from V and 7 bases from J, the junction kept 6 bases outside the gene matches. The CDR3 is 15 residues long. Per the germline V gene, CDR1 is MNHEY and CDR2 is SMNVEV (reference sequence). The CDR3 region is CASSFAGLAKNEQFF. DNA of the CDR3: TGTGCCAGCAGTTTCGCGGGACTAGCGAAAAATGAGCAGTTCTTC.

The V gene is TRBV5-4, the J gene TRBJ2-1; TRBD2 aligns across 13 bases. This CDR3 contains 15 residues. V lost 7 bases, J lost 6 bases, and 7 bases stayed unmatched. CDR1 is SGHNT, CDR2 YYREEE, per germline (reference sequence). The CDR3 loop reads CASGLAGAGANEQFF. In nucleotides, the CDR3 is TGTGCCAGCGGACTAGCGGGAGCAGGTGCCAATGAGCAGTTCTTC.

The CDR3 protein is CASSLALSTDTQYF. As DNA, the CDR3 is TGCGCCAGCAGCTTGGCCCTTTCCACAGATACGCAGTATTTT. The gene calls are TRBV5-1 and TRBJ2-3; D is unclear. Germline CDR1 SGHRS, CDR2 YFSETQ. CDR3 length: 14 residues. The V end lost 0 bases, the J end lost 2 bases, and 7 bases lay between the germline ends.